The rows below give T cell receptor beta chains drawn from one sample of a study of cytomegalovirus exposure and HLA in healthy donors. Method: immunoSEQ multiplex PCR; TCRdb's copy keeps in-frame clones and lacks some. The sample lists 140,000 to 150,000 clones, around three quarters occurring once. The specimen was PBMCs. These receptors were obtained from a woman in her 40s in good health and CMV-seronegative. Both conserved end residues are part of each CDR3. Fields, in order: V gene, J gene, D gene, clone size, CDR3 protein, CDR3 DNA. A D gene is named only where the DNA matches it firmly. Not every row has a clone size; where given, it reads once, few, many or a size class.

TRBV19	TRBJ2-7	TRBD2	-	CASSAGTSGTYEQYF	TGTGCCAGTAGCGCGGGGACTAGCGGGACCTACGAGCAGTACTTC
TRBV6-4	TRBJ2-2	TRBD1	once	CASSPGGDRVTGELFF	TGTGCCAGCTCTCCAGGTGGGGACAGGGTCACCGGGGAGCTGTTTTTT
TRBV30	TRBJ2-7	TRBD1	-	CAWRPRKGARYEQYF	TGTGCCTGGAGGCCCAGAAAGGGGGCGAGGTACGAGCAGTACTTC
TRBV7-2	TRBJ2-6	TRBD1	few	CASSGGQGSFSGANVLTF	TGTGCCAGCAGCGGGGGACAGGGGTCCTTCTCTGGGGCCAACGTCCTGACTTTC
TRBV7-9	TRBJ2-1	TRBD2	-	CASSLIGTSGTHEQFF	TGTGCCAGCAGCTTAATCGGGACTAGCGGGACTCATGAGCAGTTCTTC
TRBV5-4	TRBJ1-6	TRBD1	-	CASSPQTGYNSPLHF	TGTGCCAGCAGCCCCCAGACAGGGTATAATTCACCCCTCCACTTT
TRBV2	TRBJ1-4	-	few	CASSAPQGLWEKLFF	TGTGCCAGCAGTGCCCCACAGGGCCTCTGGGAAAAACTGTTTTTT
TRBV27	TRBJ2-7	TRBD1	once	CASSSDRGTVGEQYF	TGTGCCAGCAGTTCCGACAGGGGCACCGTCGGGGAGCAGTACTTC
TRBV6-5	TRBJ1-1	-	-	CASSYSGTPNTEAFF	TGTGCCAGCAGTTACTCGGGGACACCCAACACTGAAGCTTTCTTT
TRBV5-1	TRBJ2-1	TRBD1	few	CASSLEQGRLNEQFF	TGCGCCAGCAGCTTGGAACAGGGGCGGCTAAATGAGCAGTTCTTC
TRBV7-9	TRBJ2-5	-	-	CASSTSLGDEPQYF	TGTGCCAGCAGCACCTCTCTAGGTGATGAGCCCCAGTACTTC
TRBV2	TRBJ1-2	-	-	CASSLDRKFLYGYTF	TGTGCCAGCAGTCTGGACAGAAAGTTCTTATATGGCTACACCTTC
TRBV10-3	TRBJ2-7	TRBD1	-	CAISQGDSSSYEQYF	TGTGCCATCAGTCAGGGGGACAGCTCCTCTTACGAGCAGTACTTC
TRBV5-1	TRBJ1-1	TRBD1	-	CASSMTGYRSMNTEAFF	TGCGCCAGCAGCATGACAGGGTACCGGTCCATGAACACTGAAGCTTTCTTT
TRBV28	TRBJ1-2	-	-	CAGSSGGYGYTF	TGTGCCGGCAGTTCCGGCGGCTATGGCTACACCTTC
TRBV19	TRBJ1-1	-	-	CGAGSLLNTEAFF	TGTGGGGCGGGGAGCTTGTTGAACACTGAAGCTTTCTTT
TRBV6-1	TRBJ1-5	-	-	CASSEEVSGSQPQHF	TGTGCCAGCAGTGAGGAAGTTTCGGGAAGTCAGCCCCAGCATTTT
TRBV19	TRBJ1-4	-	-	CAGGGANRYEKLFF	TGTGCCGGAGGCGGAGCCAATCGGTATGAAAAACTGTTTTTT
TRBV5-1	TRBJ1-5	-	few	CASSLDSNQPQHF	TGCGCCAGCAGCCTAGATAGCAATCAGCCCCAGCATTTT
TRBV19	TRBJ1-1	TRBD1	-	CASSTRPGTGMNTEAFF	TGTGCCAGTAGTACGCGTCCCGGGACAGGGATGAACACTGAAGCTTTCTTT
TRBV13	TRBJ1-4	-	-	CASSLVGRGSEKLFF	TGTGCCAGCAGCTTAGTGGGAAGGGGCAGTGAAAAACTGTTTTTT
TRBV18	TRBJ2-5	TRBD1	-	CASSPGQGGETQYF	TGTGCCAGCTCACCGGGACAGGGAGGGGAGACCCAGTACTTC
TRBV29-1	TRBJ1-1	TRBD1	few	CSILRDRDNTEAFF	TGCAGCATACTCCGGGACAGGGATAACACTGAAGCTTTCTTT
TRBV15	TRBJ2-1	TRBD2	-	CATSRGNSGGADEQFF	TGTGCCACCAGCAGAGGCAATAGCGGGGGGGCTGATGAGCAGTTCTTC
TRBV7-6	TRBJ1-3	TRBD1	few	CASSLESAGGYSGNTIYF	TGTGCCAGCAGCTTAGAGTCGGCAGGGGGCTACTCTGGAAACACCATATATTTT
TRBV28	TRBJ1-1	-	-	CASRNKREYTEAFF	TGTGCCAGCAGGAATAAAAGGGAGTACACTGAAGCTTTCTTT
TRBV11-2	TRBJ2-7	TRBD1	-	CASSQDRVSYEQYF	TGTGCCAGCAGCCAGGACAGGGTCTCCTACGAGCAGTACTTC
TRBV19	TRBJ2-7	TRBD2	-	CASSRLTSGPYEQYF	TGTGCCAGTAGCAGATTGACTAGCGGACCCTACGAGCAGTACTTC
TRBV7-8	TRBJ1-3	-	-	CASSPRRATDKNSGNTIYF	TGTGCCAGCAGCCCCCGCCGCGCCACCGACAAAAACTCTGGAAACACCATATATTTT
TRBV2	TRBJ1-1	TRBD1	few	CASRRTGTGGYTEAFF	TGTGCCAGCAGACGGACCGGGACAGGGGGATACACTGAAGCTTTCTTT
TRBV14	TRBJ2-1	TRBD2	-	CASSQTRLAGGGYNEQFF	TGTGCCAGCAGCCAAACGCGGCTAGCGGGCGGTGGCTACAATGAGCAGTTCTTC
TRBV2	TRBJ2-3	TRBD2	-	CASRSERESTDTQYF	TGTGCCAGCAGGTCGGAGCGGGAGAGCACAGATACGCAGTATTTT
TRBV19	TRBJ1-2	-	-	CASSTSWDTTYGYTF	TGTGCCAGTAGTACATCATGGGACACAACCTATGGCTACACCTTC
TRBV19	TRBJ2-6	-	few	CASSIAQAPGANVLTF	TGTGCCAGTAGTATAGCGCAGGCCCCTGGGGCCAACGTCCTGACTTTC